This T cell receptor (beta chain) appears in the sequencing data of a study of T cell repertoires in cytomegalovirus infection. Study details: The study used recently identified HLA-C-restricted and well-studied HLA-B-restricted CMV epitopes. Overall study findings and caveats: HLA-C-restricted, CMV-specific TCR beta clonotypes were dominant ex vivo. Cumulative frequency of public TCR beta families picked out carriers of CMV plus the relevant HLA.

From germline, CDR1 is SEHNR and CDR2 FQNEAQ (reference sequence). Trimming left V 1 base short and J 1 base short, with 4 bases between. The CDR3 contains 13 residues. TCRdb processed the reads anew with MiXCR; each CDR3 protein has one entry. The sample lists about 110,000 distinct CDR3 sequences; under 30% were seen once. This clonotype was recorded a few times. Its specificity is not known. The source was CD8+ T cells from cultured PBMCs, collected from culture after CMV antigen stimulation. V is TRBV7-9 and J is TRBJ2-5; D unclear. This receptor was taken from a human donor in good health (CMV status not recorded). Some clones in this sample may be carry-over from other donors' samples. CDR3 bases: TGTGCCAGCAGCTTAGTGCCCCAAGAGACCCAGTACTTC. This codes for CASSLVPQETQYF.